Listed below are T cell receptor beta chains from one sample, sequenced in a study of cytomegalovirus exposure and HLA in healthy donors. Sequencing used immunoSEQ multiplex PCR; TCRdb keeps in-frame clones, though not all of them. Among around 180,000 clones, 84% were seen once, and the ten largest hold about 0.25%. Sequencing was performed on PBMCs. The receptors stem from a boy between 10 and 17 years old in good health and CMV-seronegative. CDR3s include the opening cysteine and the closing phenylalanine or tryptophan. The D gene is left open where the match is weak. Rows give clone size only sometimes, using once, few, many, or a class for an expanded clone.

clone_size: few
v_call: TRBV13
d_call: .
j_call: TRBJ2-7
cdr3_aa: CASSLRAGRYWEQYF
cdr3_nt: TGTGCCAGCAGCTTGAGGGCGGGACGGTATTGGGAGCAGTACTTC

clone_size: .
v_call: TRBV7-7
d_call: .
j_call: TRBJ1-1
cdr3_aa: CASSRTVNTEAFF
cdr3_nt: TGTGCTAGCAGTCGAACGGTGAACACTGAAGCTTTCTTT

clone_size: .
v_call: TRBV25-1
d_call: .
j_call: TRBJ2-2
cdr3_aa: CASRSPGTSKTGELFF
cdr3_nt: TGTGCCAGCAGGAGTCCGGGGACTTCGAAGACCGGGGAGCTGTTTTTT

clone_size: .
v_call: TRBV25-1
d_call: .
j_call: TRBJ2-5
cdr3_aa: CASSPKGTFTSETQYF
cdr3_nt: TGTGCCAGCAGCCCCAAAGGGACTTTCACCTCAGAGACCCAGTACTTC

clone_size: .
v_call: TRBV6-5
d_call: .
j_call: TRBJ1-4
cdr3_aa: CASSYLWGGTNEKLFF
cdr3_nt: TGTGCCAGCAGTTATTTATGGGGAGGCACTAATGAAAAACTGTTTTTT

clone_size: .
v_call: TRBV15
d_call: .
j_call: TRBJ1-1
cdr3_aa: CATSRGENRVRTEAFF
cdr3_nt: TGTGCCACCAGCAGAGGGGAAAACAGGGTTCGGACTGAAGCTTTCTTT

clone_size: .
v_call: TRBV6-1
d_call: TRBD1
j_call: TRBJ2-7
cdr3_aa: CASRQTGSSTYEQYF
cdr3_nt: TGTGCCAGCAGGCAGACAGGGTCCTCAACCTACGAGCAGTACTTC

clone_size: .
v_call: TRBV5-1
d_call: TRBD1
j_call: TRBJ1-2
cdr3_aa: CASSLDRDYGYTF
cdr3_nt: TGCGCCAGCAGCCTTGACAGGGACTATGGCTACACCTTC

clone_size: .
v_call: TRBV5-1
d_call: TRBD1
j_call: TRBJ1-6
cdr3_aa: CASSGGTASSYNSPLHF
cdr3_nt: TGCGCCAGCAGCGGGGGGACAGCGAGCTCCTATAATTCACCCCTCCACTTT

clone_size: .
v_call: TRBV6-1
d_call: TRBD1
j_call: TRBJ2-7
cdr3_aa: CASSEWDRVSYEQYF
cdr3_nt: TGTGCCAGCAGTGAGTGGGACAGGGTATCCTACGAGCAGTACTTC

clone_size: .
v_call: TRBV5-4
d_call: .
j_call: TRBJ1-1
cdr3_aa: CASSATGRGTEAFF
cdr3_nt: TGTGCCAGCAGCGCTACGGGCCGGGGCACTGAAGCTTTCTTT

clone_size: .
v_call: TRBV7-2
d_call: TRBD1
j_call: TRBJ2-5
cdr3_aa: CASSLVGGQGETQYF
cdr3_nt: TGTGCCAGCAGCTTAGTAGGAGGACAGGGTGAGACCCAGTACTTC